The sequence of this T cell receptor beta chain was determined in a study of cytotoxic CD8 clonotypes in ibrutinib-treated CLL (dated by TCRdb to the early 2020s). For the wider study: The cohort included roughly 15 treatment-naive and some 10 relapsed/refractory patients; roughly 17 were IGHV unmutated. Responses were partial in roughly 24 patients and complete in 2; after median approximately 69 months follow-up, some 15 stayed in remission and about twelve progressed. Cryopreserved peripheral blood mononuclear cells were obtained before treatment, at response, and at either sustained remission or disease progression. Of the roughly 79 people in the trial, approximately 26 had longitudinal samples available. On average, each sample yielded 255,043 productive templates and tens of thousands of productive rearrangements. Response samples were obtained after a median of around eleven months of treatment, with a range of roughly 6 to 40 months. Every remission and progressive disease sample was obtained while ibrutinib was still being received by the patients.

The meaning of the sample's time point label: about a year on ibrutinib. Roughly 1.8 micrograms of genomic DNA were extracted from cryopreserved PBMCs for TCR beta library preparation. Longitudinal blood samples from CLL patients on ibrutinib monotherapy were analyzed using high-throughput TCR beta sequencing. Patients were enrolled in a phase 2 open-label single-center ibrutinib monotherapy trial. On a MiSeq, deep resolution sequencing aimed for a depth between 1 in 1 million and 1 in 200,000 T cells, with each clonotype covered roughly 10x on average. The immunoSEQ hsTCRB Kit was used to generate TCR beta libraries. In the source study's methods: ImmunoSEQ Data Assistant and ImmunoSEQ Analyzer were used for data analysis, and V, D and J genes were assigned according to IMGT definitions. Clonality, with values ranging from 0 to 1, was calculated as one minus the normalized Shannon entropy of productive rearrangement frequencies. Only overrepresented clonotypes making up at least 0.05% of each patient's repertoire were included in the public clonotype analysis. Repertoires from 10 to 15 age-matched healthy donors in immuneACCESS were used as clonality controls. TCRdb mirrors the immuneACCESS table, restricted to in-frame sequences. Some clones are absent from its copies; in checked studies, under half trace to an unresolved V gene, and the reason for the others is unknown. The V and J calls and the clone size are those of that table, but D and trimming were determined from the DNA. The sample profile shows 110,000 to 150,000 clones; 79% of them were found once. The top ten clonotypes cover around 13% of the sample.

As concerns this clone: Its antigen specificity is not known. No much larger clone is present one base from it, and per-base qualities are unavailable.

The CDR3 runs 13 residues from the cysteine to the phenylalanine. CDR3 DNA only is kept here, 39 bases in frame from base 1. The germline V gene gives CDR1 as MNHNS and CDR2 as SASEGT. V and J lose 6 bases and 2 bases, and a span of 9 bases separates them. General conclusions and limits of the study: Sampling times were not matched between sustained-remission and progressing patients, and lymph node repertoires were not studied. Public clonotypes were rare and either shrank or stayed stable during treatment, and the rise in clonality at ibrutinib response reflected expansion of private clonotypes. Clonality rose at ibrutinib response, remained stable during sustained remission, and dropped back toward baseline at progression. Baseline clonality exceeded that of age-matched healthy donors and correlated strongly with circulating CD8+ T-cell counts.

Specimen: PBMCs, collected after 12 months of ibrutinib treatment. The clonotype was recovered from a human donor with chronic lymphocytic leukemia. This sequence uses TRBV6-1 and TRBJ2-3; the D region possibly corresponds to TRBD2 (5 bases align). The nucleotide sequence reads as follows: TGTGCCAGCAGGACGACTATCACAGATACGCAGTATTTT. The encoded protein is CASRTTITDTQYF.